This T cell receptor (beta chain) was retrieved from a study of blood T cell repertoires in COVID-19. Trimming cost V 5 bases and J 1 base; bases outside gene matches: 8. The germline V gene has CDR1 SGHTA and CDR2 FQGNSA. The CDR3 spans 16 residues. As processed by the authors: Counts of nucleated cells, estimated from reference gene primer amplification, were obtained. Some clones are missing from TCRdb's copy, which holds only in-frame ones; the method was immunoSEQ multiplex PCR. The V and J calls and clone size are taken from that table; D and trimming were inferred from the DNA. The data show about 400,000 clones, nearly 90% seen once.

The sequencing sample was made of PBMCs or T cells enriched from blood (not recorded which). The V call is TRBV7-2, the J call TRBJ2-4; 7 bases line up with TRBD2. The source of this sequence is a woman aged 18-30 years with acute COVID-19. CDR3 in amino acids: CASSELALPAKNIQYF. CDR3 DNA: TGTGCCAGCAGCGAACTAGCGCTGCCCGCCAAAAACATTCAGTACTTC.